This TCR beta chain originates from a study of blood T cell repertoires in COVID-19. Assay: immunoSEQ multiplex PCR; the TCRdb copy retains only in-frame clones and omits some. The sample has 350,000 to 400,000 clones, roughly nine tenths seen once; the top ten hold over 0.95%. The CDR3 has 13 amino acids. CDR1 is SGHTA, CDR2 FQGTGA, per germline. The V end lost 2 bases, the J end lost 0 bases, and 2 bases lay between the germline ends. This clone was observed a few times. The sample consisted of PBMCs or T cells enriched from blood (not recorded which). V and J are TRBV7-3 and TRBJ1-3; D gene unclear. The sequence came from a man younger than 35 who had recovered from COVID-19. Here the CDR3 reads CASSLYSGNTIYF. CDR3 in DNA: TGTGCCAGCAGCTTATACTCTGGAAACACCATATATTTT.